The next 18 T cell receptor beta chains were all read from a single sample in a study of blood T cell repertoires in COVID-19. Some clones are missing from TCRdb's copy, which holds only in-frame ones; the method was immunoSEQ multiplex PCR. The sample lists about 230,000 clones, about 88% occurring once. Input material: peripheral blood. These receptors came from a man between 40 and 49 years old with acute or convalescent COVID-19.

The chain recombines TRBV5-4 with TRBJ1-3; 8 bases map to TRBD1. The V and J ends lost 0 bases and 4 bases, in that order; junction bases with no gene match: 3. CDR3 length: 15 amino acids. CDR1 and CDR2 from the germline V gene are SGHNT and YYREEE (reference sequence). For the CDR3, the DNA is TGTGCCAGCAGCTTGGGGCCAGGGGGCGGAAACACCATATATTTT. It codes for CASSLGPGGGNTIYF.

The CDR3 region is CASSLEDRGNTEAFF. CDR3 DNA sequence: TGTGCCAGCAGCTTGGAGGACAGGGGGAACACTGAAGCTTTCTTT. The chain recombines TRBV5-6 with TRBJ1-1; TRBD1 agrees at 9 bases. With V trimmed by 0 bases and J by 1 base, 1 base remained unmatched. CDR1 and CDR2 (germline): SGHDT, YYEEEE. This CDR3 spans 15 amino acids.

The chain uses TRBV11-2 and TRBJ2-1; 10 nucleotides align to TRBD1. V was pared by 0 bases and J by 1 base, with 12 bases of the junction left unmatched. The length of the CDR3 is 20 residues. Germline CDR1 SGHAT, CDR2 FQNNGV. CDR3 DNA sequence: TGTGCCAGCAGCTTAGAACTGACGGGACAGGGGCCGGCATCCTACAATGAGCAGTTCTTC. This gives the protein CASSLELTGQGPASYNEQFF. The full variable domain, rest sourced from reference TRBV11-2 and TRBJ2-1, is EAGVAQSPRYKIIEKRQSVAFWCNPISGHATLYWYQQILGQGPKLLIQFQNNGVVDDSQLPKDRFSAERLKGVDSTLKIQPAKLEDSAVYLCASSLELTGQGPASYNEQFFGPGTRLTVL.

This clone was detected only once. The V call is TRBV5-4, the J call TRBJ2-5; 10 nucleotides line up with TRBD2. Losses at the gene ends were 5 bases for V and 5 bases for J; bases not matched to a gene: 9. CDR1 and CDR2 (germline): SGHNT, YYREEE (reference sequence). CDR3 length: 15 residues. For the CDR3, the DNA is TGTGCCAGCAGATCGAGCGGGGGGGCGAGTGAGACCCAGTACTTC. As protein: CASRSSGGASETQYF.

V is TRBV28 and J is TRBJ1-2; D remains ambiguous. Per the germline V gene, CDR1 is MDHEN and CDR2 is SYDVKM. Trimming left V 2 bases short and J 5 bases short, with 12 bases between. The CDR3 has 14 amino acids. The CDR3 DNA reads as TGTGCCAGCAGTTTAGGTCCCCGGTATTATGGCTACACCTTC. Amino acid sequence: CASSLGPRYYGYTF.

The V and J genes are TRBV5-5 and TRBJ2-3; D is unclear. V was trimmed by 4 bases and J by 2 bases, leaving 11 bases between them. There are 14 residues in the CDR3. The germline V gene encodes CDR1 SGHKS and CDR2 YYEKEE (reference sequence). CDR3 bases: TGTGCCAGCAGCCGGTCGCACTTCACAGATACGCAGTATTTT. The encoded protein is CASSRSHFTDTQYF.

This chain uses TRBV5-4 with TRBJ2-3; TRBD2 matches at 8 bases. The CDR3 contains 15 residues. Trimming removed 2 bases from V and 5 bases from J; junction bases left unmatched: 7. Per germline, CDR1 SGHNT and CDR2 YYREEE (reference sequence). CDR3 nucleotides: TGTGCCAGCAGCTTCGGGGGGGCCTTGGGAGATACGCAGTATTTT. Protein: CASSFGGALGDTQYF.

The chain employs TRBV9 and TRBJ1-2; 7 bases are shared with TRBD1. The CDR3 sequence is 14 residues long. V was clipped by 0 bases and J by 6 bases; unmatched bases: 5. CDR1 and CDR2 (germline): SGDLS, YYNGEE. The CDR3 DNA follows: TGTGCCAGCAGCGTAGGGGACAGTAAGGATGGCTACACCTTC. Its translation is CASSVGDSKDGYTF.

The V and J genes are TRBV4-1 and TRBJ2-3; TRBD2 matches 12 bases. Germline V gene sequence: CDR1 MGHRA, CDR2 YSYEKL. The CDR3 loop spans 16 amino acids. V dropped 2 bases and J dropped 6; count of bases not matched to a gene: 6. The CDR3 sequence is CASSQLAGGPVDTQYF. The CDR3 bases are TGCGCCAGCAGCCAACTAGCGGGGGGGCCCGTGGATACGCAGTATTTT.

V and J are TRBV10-3 and TRBJ1-4; 7 nucleotides line up with TRBD1. With 0 bases clipped from V and 0 bases from J, the junction kept 4 bases outside the gene matches. Germline V gives CDR1 ENHRY, CDR2 SYGVKD. CDR3 size: 17 residues. CDR3 sequence: CAISESGGTATNEKLFF. The CDR3 DNA follows: TGTGCCATCAGTGAGTCAGGCGGGACAGCAACTAATGAAAAACTGTTTTTT.

V and J are TRBV6-5 and TRBJ1-2, with D possibly TRBD1 on 5 matching bases. Germline lookup yields CDR1 MNHEY and CDR2 SVGAGI. V was cut by 6 bases and J by 0 bases, with 14 bases left in between. CDR3 size: 15 residues. This chain's CDR3 is CASSPGGAPNYGYTF. The CDR3 coding sequence is TGTGCCAGCAGCCCCGGTGGGGCCCCTAACTATGGCTACACCTTC.

Comments on this clone: Compared with germline, one end of the junction differs, possibly owing to a read error. The chain uses TRBV28 and TRBJ1-3; D unclear. CDR3 length: 18 amino acids. The germline CDR1 and CDR2 sequences are MDHEN and SYDVKM. The CDR3 region has the DNA TGTGCCAGTTGCACCGGGGAAACAATAATCCCCTCTGGAAGCACCATATATTTT. Its translation is CASCTGETIIPSGSTIYF.

The rearrangement joins TRBV18 to TRBJ2-1; 11 bases match TRBD2. Germline V lookup: CDR1 KGHSH, CDR2 LQKENI. CDR3 length equals 15 residues. The V gene end was trimmed by 3 bases and the J gene end by 10 bases; junction bases not matched to a gene: 8. The CDR3 sequence is CASSPQTSGVVEQFF. CDR3 nucleotide sequence: TGTGCCAGCTCACCCCAGACTAGCGGGGTGGTAGAGCAGTTCTTC.

This chain joins TRBV7-2 and TRBJ1-1, with 9 bases lining up with TRBD1. Per the germline V gene, CDR1 is SGHTA and CDR2 is FQGNSA. The CDR3 runs 16 residues. The V segment lost 5 bases and the J segment 1 base; nucleotides outside the gene matches: 8. The CDR3, as DNA: TGTGCCAGCAGCGCCCGGACAGGGGCGGGGAACACTGAAGCTTTCTTT. This sequence encodes CASSARTGAGNTEAFF.

Comment on this clone: In the same sample, other DNA sequences code for this CDR3. The chain couples TRBV7-9 to TRBJ1-2; tentative D call: TRBD1 (5 bases). The V gene lost 1 base and the J gene lost 7 bases, with 10 bases spanning the gap. The CDR3 contains 13 residues. Germline CDR1 is SEHNR and CDR2 is FQNEAQ (reference sequence). CDR3 coding DNA: TGTGCCAGCAGCTTAGAGGCCGGGGGTGGCTACACCTTC. Translating it yields CASSLEAGGGYTF.

This rearrangement joins TRBV30 to TRBJ1-2; D perhaps matches TRBD1 (5 bases). In germline, CDR1 is GTSNPN, CDR2 SVGIG (reference sequence). Trimming took off 7 bases at V and 8 bases at J, with 14 bases between the two ends. The CDR3 is 11 amino acids. The CDR3 nucleotides read TGTGCCTCACCCCTTGGGGGGGGCTACACCTTC. As protein: CASPLGGGYTF.

J is TRBJ1-1 and V is TRBV28; 8 bases are a match to TRBD1. V dropped 5 bases and J dropped 6; count of bases not matched to a gene: 20. CDR1 is MDHEN, CDR2 SYDVKM, per germline. The CDR3 consists of 18 residues. The DNA of the CDR3 is TGTGCCAGCAGTCCCTTACCATCTAGACAGGGGTGGTTCGCTGAAGCTTTCTTT. Translated, it gives CASSPLPSRQGWFAEAFF.

The chain is built from TRBV12-3 or TRBV12-4 and TRBJ2-5; 7 bases align to TRBD2. The V segment lost 2 bases and the J segment 7 bases; nucleotides outside the gene matches: 1. The CDR3 sequence is 12 residues long. This chain's CDR3 is CASSLIAGTQYF. DNA for the CDR3: TGTGCCAGCAGTTTAATAGCGGGGACCCAGTACTTC.